A single sample gave rise to the 29 T cell receptor beta chains below, sequenced in a study of T cell responses to AZD1222 COVID-19 vaccine. Some clones are missing from TCRdb's copy, which holds only in-frame ones; the method was immunoSEQ multiplex PCR. The table shows approximately 100,000 clones, with about 85% occurring only once. Sequenced here: peripheral blood, sampled 28 days after the second AZD1222 dose. These receptors all stem from an adult who received the AZD1222 COVID-19 vaccine.

This rearrangement joins TRBV28 to TRBJ1-1; 7 bases are shared with TRBD1. V lost 5 bases and J lost 5; bases outside the gene matches: 5. This CDR3 is built from 13 residues. CDR1 MDHEN and CDR2 SYDVKM come from the germline V gene. CDR3 DNA: TGTGCCAGCAGTCCTGGGACAGCGACTGAAGCTTTCTTT. Protein sequence: CASSPGTATEAFF.

This clone has just a few counts. A read error may produce the germline difference seen at one junction end. The CDR3: CASSQLAHPPLLSF. For the CDR3, the DNA is TGTGCCAGCAGCCAACTAGCGCACCCACCCCTCCTATCCTTT. V gene TRBV7-3 combines with J gene TRBJ2-3, with 7 nucleotides matching TRBD2. CDR3 length: 14 residues. Germline lookup yields CDR1 SGHTA and CDR2 FQGTGA.

This chain uses TRBV19 with TRBJ1-3; a possible D gene is TRBD1 (5 bases). Per the germline V gene, CDR1 is LNHDA and CDR2 is SQIVND (reference sequence). V was clipped by 7 bases and J by 0 bases, with 10 bases between them. CDR3 length: 14 residues. CDR3 coding DNA: TGTGCCAGTAAGCAGGGCCTCTCTGGAAACACCATATATTTT. It translates to CASKQGLSGNTIYF.

J is TRBJ1-6 and V is TRBV6-1, with a tentative D call TRBD1 (5 bases). The CDR3 totals 16 residues. Trimming stripped 4 bases from V and 9 bases from J, with 19 bases between. The germline V gene encodes CDR1 MNHNS and CDR2 SASEGT. Written as DNA, the CDR3 is TGTGCCAGCAGTGTAGGGCAGGGCAGAGGCGGTTCACCCCTCCACTTT. Encoded protein: CASSVGQGRGGSPLHF.

The chain has TRBV7-9 and TRBJ1-5, with D hard to call. The germline gives CDR1 SEHNR, CDR2 FQNEAQ (reference sequence). Trimming left V 3 bases short and J 0 bases short, with 3 bases between. This CDR3 spans 13 amino acids. The CDR3 spells CASSFNSNQPQHF. The CDR3 DNA reads as TGTGCCAGCAGCTTTAATAGCAATCAGCCCCAGCATTTT. The variable domain in full, completed from reference TRBV7-9 and TRBJ1-5, reads DTGVSQNPRHKITKRGQNVTFRCDPISEHNRLYWYRQTLGQGPEFLTYFQNEAQLEKSRLLSDRFSAERPKGSFSTLEIQRTEQGDSAMYLCASSFNSNQPQHFGDGTRLSIL.

This chain connects TRBV28 to TRBJ2-7; unclear D gene. Per germline, CDR1 MDHEN and CDR2 SYDVKM. V dropped 6 bases and J dropped 2 bases, with 17 bases sitting between them. This CDR3 comprises 15 residues. The CDR3 DNA sequence: TGTGCCAGCAGCCTCAGCCTTCGACTCGCCTACGAGCAGTACTTC. The encoded protein is CASSLSLRLAYEQYF.

This clone turned up a few times. V usage is TRBV5-6 and J usage is TRBJ1-1, with TRBD1 as a possible D gene (6 bases). The CDR3 length is 14 residues. CDR1 and CDR2 (germline): SGHDT, YYEEEE. V was trimmed by 0 bases and J by 2 bases, leaving 8 bases between them. This CDR3 reads CASSLVGGNTEAFF. CDR3 DNA sequence: TGTGCCAGCAGCTTGGTTGGGGGCAACACTGAAGCTTTCTTT.

This clone was recorded once. The chain joins TRBV6-5 to TRBJ1-2, with 9 bases lining up with TRBD1. This CDR3 is built from 15 residues. Germline values: CDR1 MNHEY, CDR2 SVGAGI. Germline trimming cut 6 bases from V and 2 bases from J; bases unmatched to any gene: 7. CDR3 sequence reads: CASRTGGGINYGYTF. CDR3 DNA: TGTGCCAGCAGGACAGGGGGAGGGATCAACTATGGCTACACCTTC.

The rearrangement joins TRBV6-5 to TRBJ1-2; D gene uncertain. Germline lookup yields CDR1 MNHEY and CDR2 SVGAGI. The CDR3 runs 14 residues. Trimming stripped 6 bases from V and 0 bases from J, with 11 bases between. DNA for the CDR3: TGTGCCAGCAGAACAGCCGTTACTAACTATGGCTACACCTTC. Residues: CASRTAVTNYGYTF.

The chain joins TRBV4-1 to TRBJ1-5, with TRBD1 identical over 8 bases. J gave up 6 bases and V 4 bases, and 5 bases lay outside the gene matches. In germline, CDR1 is MGHRA, CDR2 YSYEKL. The CDR3 sequence is 14 residues long. The CDR3 region has the DNA TGCGCCAGCAGCCGAGGACAGGGCGCTCAGCCCCAGCATTTT. Its protein is CASSRGQGAQPQHF.

There are a few counts of this clone. The chain uses TRBV30 and TRBJ2-7; D call uncertain. The germline V gene encodes CDR1 GTSNPN and CDR2 SVGIG (reference sequence). The ends were cut back, 5 bases at V and 6 bases at J, with 11 bases in the middle. The length of the CDR3 is 11 residues. CDR3 nucleotide sequence: TGTGCCTGGGGGGATCATCCCGAGCAGTACTTC. It codes for CAWGDHPEQYF.

The chain uses TRBV6-5 and TRBJ2-5; weak D call: TRBD2 (5 bases). The CDR3 has 13 amino acids. V dropped 6 bases and J dropped 1 base, with 9 bases sitting between them. The V gene's germline CDR1 is MNHEY and CDR2 SVGAGI. CDR3 residues: CASSRTFQETQYF. The CDR3 DNA sequence: TGTGCCAGCAGCCGGACTTTCCAAGAGACCCAGTACTTC.

CDR3 nucleotide sequence: TGTGCCAGCAGAGGGGGGCTCAGCTATGGCTACACCTTC. Translation gives CASRGGLSYGYTF. The V and J genes are TRBV12-3 or TRBV12-4 and TRBJ1-2; tentatively, D is TRBD1 (6 bases). The CDR3 runs 13 residues. Trimming took off 6 bases at V and 4 bases at J, with 12 bases between the two ends.

The rearrangement uses TRBV5-6 and TRBJ2-1, with TRBD1 identical over 7 bases. Germline V gene sequence: CDR1 SGHDT, CDR2 YYEEEE. The CDR3 has 15 amino acids. Unmatched junction bases numbered 7, after V lost 3 bases and J lost 4 bases. The CDR3 is CASSSRQGIYNEQFF. In DNA, the CDR3 is TGTGCCAGCAGCTCCAGACAGGGTATTTACAATGAGCAGTTCTTC.

This chain's CDR3 is CAWSKDRLNTEAFF. CDR3 in DNA: TGTGCCTGGAGTAAAGACAGGCTGAACACTGAAGCTTTCTTT. The chain joins TRBV30 to TRBJ1-1, with a tentative D call TRBD1 (6 bases). The CDR3 has 14 residues. CDR1 is GTSNPN and CDR2 is SVGIG in the germline V gene (reference sequence). Trimming removed 2 bases at V and 0 bases at J, with 10 bases between.

This chain links TRBV6-5 with TRBJ1-1; D gene uncertain. Between the trimmed V and J ends, which lost 5 bases and 2 bases, there was a span of 12 bases. Germline V gene lookup returns CDR1 MNHEY and CDR2 SVGAGI. The CDR3 is 14 amino acids. The CDR3: CASSPPRRNTEAFF. CDR3 nucleotide sequence: TGTGCCAGCAGTCCGCCCCGTCGAAACACTGAAGCTTTCTTT.

The rearrangement uses TRBV4-2 and TRBJ2-1; TRBD2 matches 8 bases. Germline values: CDR1 LGHNA, CDR2 YNFKEQ. This CDR3 is built from 16 residues. Trimming at V came to 3 bases and at J to 1 base, leaving 5 bases not matched to a gene. The CDR3 DNA sequence: TGTGCCAGCAGCCACATCCGACTAGCGTCCTACAATGAGCAGTTCTTC. It codes for CASSHIRLASYNEQFF.

The chain employs TRBV30 and TRBJ1-1; D is perhaps TRBD1 (5 bases). This CDR3 region has 17 residues. Trimming shortened V by 8 bases and J by 1 base, and 26 bases separated the two germline ends. Germline V gives CDR1 GTSNPN, CDR2 SVGIG (reference sequence). The CDR3, as DNA: TGTGCCCGTCAGTCGGAGATACCGGGACTCACGAACACTGAAGCTTTCTTT. Translation: CARQSEIPGLTNTEAFF. Complete variable domain (other parts from reference TRBV30 and TRBJ1-1): SQTIHQWPATLVQPVGSPLSLECTVEGTSNPNLYWYRQAAGRGLQLLFYSVGIGQISSEVPQNLSASRPQDRQFILSSKKLLLSDSGFYLCARQSEIPGLTNTEAFFGQGTRLTVV.

The rearrangement links TRBV5-1 to TRBJ1-2, with TRBD1 matching 8 bases. V lost 3 bases to trimming and J lost 3 bases; unmatched junction nucleotides: 4. This CDR3 contains 14 residues. The germline gives CDR1 SGHRS, CDR2 YFSETQ. As DNA, the CDR3 is TGCGCCAGCAGCTGGGCAGGGGGCGACTATGGCTACACCTTC. This translates into CASSWAGGDYGYTF. The full variable domain, in which reference TRBV5-1 and TRBJ1-2 provide the parts outside the CDR3, is KAGVTQTPRYLIKTRGQQVTLSCSPISGHRSVSWYQQTPGQGLQFLFEYFSETQRNKGNFPGRFSGRQFSNSRSEMNVSTLELGDSALYLCASSWAGGDYGYTFGSGTRLTVV.

The chain recombines TRBV9 with TRBJ1-2; 8 bases map to TRBD1. V was pared by 1 base and J by 2 bases, with 4 bases of the junction left unmatched. The CDR3 has 15 amino acids. Germline assignment: CDR1 SGDLS and CDR2 YYNGEE. The CDR3 loop is CASSVTGQGNYGYTF. CDR3 coding DNA: TGTGCCAGCAGCGTAACAGGACAGGGAAACTATGGCTACACCTTC.

The chain uses TRBV7-8 and TRBJ2-7; 7 bases align to TRBD1. The germline gives CDR1 SGHVS, CDR2 FQNEAQ. The J segment lost 2 bases and the V segment lost 3 bases, leaving 4 bases of the junction unmatched. The CDR3 covers 14 residues. The CDR3 is CASSFNGQAYEQYF. DNA for the CDR3: TGTGCCAGCAGCTTTAACGGACAGGCCTACGAGCAGTACTTC.

CDR3 sequence reads: CATSLAGAYEQYF. CDR3 sequence (DNA): TGTGCCACCAGCCTAGCGGGAGCCTACGAGCAGTACTTC. V and J are TRBV15 and TRBJ2-7; 10 bases line up with TRBD2. V shed 5 bases, J shed 2 bases, and the junction held 0 bases outside the gene matches. In germline, CDR1 is LNHNV, CDR2 YYDKDF (reference sequence). The CDR3 is 13 amino acids.

The chain joins TRBV29-1 to TRBJ1-2; 10 nucleotides line up with TRBD1. This CDR3 has 14 residues. With 3 bases clipped from V and 13 bases from J, the junction kept 14 bases outside the gene matches. Germline CDR1 and CDR2: SQVTM and ANQGSEA. The CDR3 spells CSVEGRDRGPLSTF. The CDR3 region has the DNA TGCAGCGTTGAGGGACGGGACAGGGGACCTCTCTCCACCTTC.

On this clone: This sample includes further DNA sequences coding for the same CDR3. The chain joins TRBV3-1 (or the pseudogene TRBV3-2) to TRBJ2-7; no clear D gene. This CDR3 comprises 11 residues. Germline CDR1 LGHDT, CDR2 YNNKEL (reference sequence). V was shortened by 4 bases and J by 3 bases, with 4 bases between the two germline ends. For the CDR3, the DNA is TGTGCCAGCAGCCTAGGCTACGAGCAGTACTTC. Protein product: CASSLGYEQYF.

The chain carries TRBV3-1 (or the pseudogene TRBV3-2) and TRBJ1-1; 10 bases are a match to TRBD1. The CDR3 sequence is 15 residues long. CDR1 is LGHDT and CDR2 is YNNKEL in the germline V gene (reference sequence). V lost 3 bases, J lost 5 bases, and 6 bases stayed unmatched. In DNA form, the CDR3 reads TGTGCCAGCAGCCAGCTGGGGACAGGGGTTACTGAAGCTTTCTTT. Translated: CASSQLGTGVTEAFF.

The CDR3 loop reads CASSPQTSRNEQFF. CDR3 in DNA: TGTGCCAGCAGCCCCCAGACTAGCAGGAATGAGCAGTTCTTC. The chain combines TRBV7-3 with TRBJ2-1; TRBD2 agrees at 7 bases. Germline CDR1 and CDR2: SGHTA and FQGTGA. This CDR3 has 14 amino acids. Trimming cost V 5 bases and J 7 bases; bases outside gene matches: 8.

The rearrangement links TRBV29-1 to TRBJ2-3; D is ambiguous. This CDR3 contains 10 residues. Per germline, CDR1 SQVTM and CDR2 ANQGSEA. V lost 7 bases and J lost 5, with 7 bases in between. The chain's CDR3 is CSASLDTQYF. CDR3 sequence (DNA): TGCAGCGCAAGCCTAGATACGCAGTATTTT.

This chain uses TRBV9 with TRBJ2-7; TRBD2 aligns across 8 bases. CDR1 is SGDLS and CDR2 is YYNGEE in the germline V gene. The CDR3 covers 15 residues. Trimming removed 0 bases from V and 0 bases from J; junction bases left unmatched: 2. CDR3 nucleotide sequence: TGTGCCAGCAGCGTAGGACTAGCGTCCTCCTACGAGCAGTACTTC. It translates to CASSVGLASSYEQYF.

This chain links TRBV9 with TRBJ2-1, with 10 bases matching TRBD1. Germline V gene lookup returns CDR1 SGDLS and CDR2 YYNGEE. CDR3 length: 11 amino acids. Trimming cost V 9 bases and J 8 bases; bases outside gene matches: 2. This CDR3 reads CATGTGDEQFF. As DNA, the CDR3 is TGTGCCACCGGGACAGGGGATGAGCAGTTCTTC.